These 28 T cell receptor beta chains were all obtained from the same sample, sequenced in a study of blood T cell repertoires in COVID-19. This table comes from immunoSEQ multiplex PCR, and its TCRdb copy is limited to in-frame clones, with some not included. The sample has 130,000 to 150,000 clones; around 80% are singletons. Sequencing input: peripheral blood. Source of these receptors: a human donor in a cohort sampled during active COVID-19.

This clone was recorded at least ten times. The chain has TRBV29-1 and TRBJ1-4; 8 positions match TRBD1. This CDR3 region has 13 residues. Germline CDR1 reads SQVTM; CDR2 reads ANQGSEA. V lost 7 bases to trimming and J lost 7 bases; unmatched junction nucleotides: 8. The CDR3 DNA sequence: TGCAGCGCCGTCGCAGGGGGCGGTGAAAAACTGTTTTTT. This encodes CSAVAGGGEKLFF.

The chain links TRBV5-1 to TRBJ2-5, with a tentative D call TRBD1 (5 bases). The CDR3 contains 13 residues. Germline CDR1 reads SGHRS; CDR2 reads YFSETQ. Trimming removed 4 bases at V and 5 bases at J, with 12 bases between. The CDR3 DNA reads as TGCGCCAGCAGCCCTGACAGCCGGGAGACCCAGTACTTC. Its protein product is CASSPDSRETQYF. Variable domain in full (rest from reference TRBV5-1 and TRBJ2-5): KAGVTQTPRYLIKTRGQQVTLSCSPISGHRSVSWYQQTPGQGLQFLFEYFSETQRNKGNFPGRFSGRQFSNSRSEMNVSTLELGDSALYLCASSPDSRETQYFGPGTRLLVL.

This chain joins TRBV10-1 and TRBJ2-1; TRBD2 agrees at 11 bases. This CDR3 contains 16 residues. The J segment lost 5 bases and the V segment lost 0 bases, leaving 3 bases of the junction unmatched. Looked up from germline, CDR1 is WNHNN and CDR2 is SYGVQD (reference sequence). The CDR3 nucleotides are TGCGCCAGCAGTGAGTCTAGCGGGGGGGGAGACAATGAGCAGTTCTTC. This encodes CASSESSGGGDNEQFF.

This clone was picked up many times. This chain connects TRBV6-5 to TRBJ2-7; 9 bases line up with TRBD1. The J segment lost 5 bases and the V segment lost 6 bases, leaving 2 bases of the junction unmatched. Germline lookup yields CDR1 MNHEY and CDR2 SVGAGI. The CDR3 length is 12 residues. The CDR3 region is CASSTGGHEQYF. DNA of the CDR3: TGTGCCAGCAGCACAGGGGGCCACGAGCAGTACTTC.

V usage is TRBV19 and J usage is TRBJ2-1; D is perhaps TRBD1 (6 bases). The CDR3 consists of 14 residues. V lost 6 bases to trimming and J lost 4 bases, with 13 bases between them. The germline V gene encodes CDR1 LNHDA and CDR2 SQIVND (reference sequence). The CDR3 loop is CASSLLTGYNEQFF. CDR3 coding DNA: TGTGCCAGTAGCCTATTGACAGGTTACAATGAGCAGTTCTTC.

The rearrangement uses TRBV7-9 and TRBJ2-7, with a tentative D call TRBD1 (6 bases). Germline values: CDR1 SEHNR, CDR2 FQNEAQ (reference sequence). The CDR3 is 14 residues long. Trimming took off 5 bases at V and 6 bases at J, with 17 bases between the two ends. The CDR3 loop is CASSPPGQAAEQYF. The CDR3 DNA reads as TGTGCCAGCAGCCCACCGGGACAAGCGGCCGAGCAGTACTTC.

J is TRBJ2-2 and V is TRBV13; D perhaps matches TRBD2 (6 bases). V shed 5 bases and J shed 9 bases, with 13 bases lying between them. CDR3 length: 13 residues. Germline V lookup: CDR1 PRHDT, CDR2 FYEKMQ (reference sequence). The CDR3 bases are TGTGCCAGCAGCCTCCGGGAGAGGCGGGAGCTGTTTTTT. Encoded protein: CASSLRERRELFF.

In its sample, this clone was seen a few times. This chain joins TRBV4-1 and TRBJ2-3; 8 bases agree with TRBD2. The CDR3 contains 15 residues. The germline gives CDR1 MGHRA, CDR2 YSYEKL. Trimming cost V 2 bases and J 4 bases; bases outside gene matches: 5. This CDR3 is CASSQTGLGADTQYF. The CDR3, as DNA: TGCGCCAGCAGCCAAACGGGACTAGGGGCAGATACGCAGTATTTT.

The V and J genes are TRBV4-2 and TRBJ1-4; D might be TRBD1 (5 bases). The V end lost 3 bases, the J end lost 6 bases, and 11 bases lay between the germline ends. Germline V gene data show CDR1 as LGHNA and CDR2 as YNFKEQ. The CDR3 sequence is 14 residues long. The CDR3 spells CASSHWGGDEKLFF. CDR3 sequence (DNA): TGTGCCAGCAGCCACTGGGGGGGAGATGAAAAACTGTTTTTT.

The genes are TRBV7-2 and TRBJ1-2; 11 positions agree with TRBD1. The trim removed 4 bases at V and 7 bases at J, leaving 5 bases unmatched. This CDR3 is 14 amino acids long. Germline V CDR1 and CDR2: SGHTA, FQGNSA. In DNA form, the CDR3 reads TGTGCCAGCAGCTCCGGACAGGGGGCGCGTGGCTACACCTTC. It encodes CASSSGQGARGYTF.

This clone was seen only a few times. The genes are TRBV7-9 and TRBJ1-2; perhaps TRBD1 as D (5 bases). Per germline, CDR1 SEHNR and CDR2 FQNEAQ (reference sequence). CDR3 length equals 14 residues. V was clipped by 5 bases and J by 8 bases, with 18 bases between them. The CDR3 DNA is TGTGCCAGCAGCGGTACCTCAGGGAAAGTCGGCTACACCTTC. It codes for CASSGTSGKVGYTF.

The chain couples TRBV6-6 to TRBJ1-6; possible D gene TRBD1, 5 bases. The CDR3 loop spans 16 amino acids. V lost 5 bases and J lost 5, with 16 bases in between. CDR1 and CDR2 from the germline V gene are MNHNY and SVGAGI (reference sequence). The CDR3 protein is CASSTGTGANNSPLHF. DNA for the CDR3: TGTGCCAGCAGTACGGGGACTGGAGCGAATAATTCACCCCTCCACTTT.

This chain uses TRBV29-1 with TRBJ2-1, with 10 bases that match TRBD1. This CDR3 comprises 15 residues. The germline CDR1 and CDR2 sequences are SQVTM and ANQGSEA. V was pared by 6 bases and J by 1 base, with 6 bases of the junction left unmatched. CDR3 residues: CSVDPGQGSYNEQFF. CDR3 DNA: TGCAGCGTCGATCCGGGACAGGGGTCCTACAATGAGCAGTTCTTC.

This clone came up a few times. The J gene is TRBJ2-1, the V gene TRBV11-3; no definite D call. Per germline, CDR1 SGHNT and CDR2 YENEEA. Deletions cut 4 bases from V and 8 bases from J, with 9 bases between. The CDR3 has 12 amino acids. For the CDR3, the DNA is TGTGCCAGCAGCTCAACCGAGTATGAGCAGTTCTTC. Protein sequence: CASSSTEYEQFF.

This chain links TRBV4-1 with TRBJ2-7, with D possibly matching TRBD1 (5 bases). Germline V gene lookup returns CDR1 MGHRA and CDR2 YSYEKL. V was cut by 5 bases and J by 0 bases, with 14 bases left in between. The CDR3 extends over 15 amino acids. CDR3 in amino acids: CASSTQGVLSYEQYF. For the CDR3, the DNA is TGCGCCAGCAGCACGCAGGGTGTCCTCTCCTACGAGCAGTACTTC.

The genes are TRBV5-1 and TRBJ1-5; a weak D match, TRBD1 (5 bases). Germline V gene sequence: CDR1 SGHRS, CDR2 YFSETQ. Trimming removed 5 bases from V and 4 bases from J, with 16 bases in between. The CDR3 is 15 residues long. The DNA for the CDR3 is TGCGCCAGCAGTCTGCAGGGATTTTCAAATCAGCCCCAGCATTTT. Encoded protein: CASSLQGFSNQPQHF.

As DNA, the CDR3 is TGTGCCAGCAGCCTAACTAGCGGGGGGGCCGGCACAGATACGCAGTATTTT. Its translation: CASSLTSGGAGTDTQYF. The chain couples TRBV9 to TRBJ2-3, with 13 nucleotides matching TRBD2. The CDR3 is 17 residues long. The J segment lost 1 base and the V segment lost 4 bases, leaving 6 bases of the junction unmatched. Germline V gives CDR1 SGDLS, CDR2 YYNGEE.

Here the CDR3 reads CASSPEGQITNYGYTF. In DNA, the CDR3 is TGTGCCAGCAGCCCAGAGGGACAGATTACTAACTATGGCTACACCTTC. This chain links TRBV9 with TRBJ1-2, with TRBD1 identical over 7 bases. CDR1 and CDR2 (germline): SGDLS, YYNGEE. The CDR3 loop spans 16 amino acids. After removal of 4 bases from V and 0 bases from J, the junction contained 9 bases not matched to a gene. Full variable domain (outside the CDR3, taken from reference TRBV9 and TRBJ1-2): DSGVTQTPKHLITATGQRVTLRCSPRSGDLSVYWYQQSLDQGLQFLIQYYNGEERAKGNILERFSAQQFPDLHSELNLSSLELGDSALYFCASSPEGQITNYGYTFGSGTRLTVV.

V gene TRBV6-2 or TRBV6-3 combines with J gene TRBJ2-3; D not certain. Germline CDR1 reads MNHEY; CDR2 reads SVGEGT. Trimming removed 0 bases from V and 1 base from J, with 5 bases in between. There are 14 residues in the CDR3. The DNA of the CDR3 is TGTGCCAGCAGTTACTCGAGCCGCACAGATACGCAGTATTTT. It translates to CASSYSSRTDTQYF.

This chain joins TRBV28 and TRBJ1-3; 8 bases fit TRBD1. The CDR3 is 17 amino acids. Germline trimming cut 4 bases from V and 1 base from J; bases unmatched to any gene: 9. Germline CDR1 reads MDHEN; CDR2 reads SYDVKM. This CDR3 reads CASSSGQAASSGNTIYF. The CDR3 coding sequence is TGTGCCAGCAGTTCGGGACAGGCTGCTTCTTCTGGAAACACCATATATTTT. Looking up the rest from reference TRBV28 and TRBJ1-3 gives the full variable domain: DVKVTQSSRYLVKRTGEKVFLECVQDMDHENMFWYRQDPGLGLRLIYFSYDVKMKEKGDIPEGYSVSREKKERFSLILESASTNQTSMYLCASSSGQAASSGNTIYFGEGSWLTVV.

V gene TRBV7-2 combines with J gene TRBJ1-2; tentative D call: TRBD1 (6 bases). The germline V and J ends were trimmed by 5 bases and 5 bases, with 15 bases remaining between them. The CDR3 spans 14 residues. Germline lookup yields CDR1 SGHTA and CDR2 FQGNSA. CDR3 sequence (DNA): TGTGCCAGCAGCGTACCGGGCCAGGGGTATGGCTACACCTTC. Its protein product is CASSVPGQGYGYTF.

V is TRBV28 and J is TRBJ1-3; no reliable D call. Germline-derived CDR1 and CDR2 are MDHEN and SYDVKM. V was clipped by 3 bases and J by 4 bases, with 13 bases between them. The CDR3 loop spans 15 amino acids. The CDR3 reads CASSLGGGFGNTIYF. The CDR3 nucleotides are TGTGCCAGCAGTTTGGGTGGAGGGTTCGGAAACACCATATATTTT.

The chain carries TRBV5-4 and TRBJ2-7, with a tentative D call TRBD2 (5 bases). Germline V CDR1 and CDR2: SGHNT, YYREEE (reference sequence). Trimming removed 0 bases at V and 3 bases at J, with 10 bases between. The CDR3 is made up of 14 amino acids. The CDR3 sequence is CASSLAGGSYEQYF. In nucleotides, the CDR3 is TGTGCCAGCAGCTTGGCAGGTGGGAGCTACGAGCAGTACTTC.

The chain uses TRBV3-1 (or the pseudogene TRBV3-2) and TRBJ2-2; TRBD2 is a possible D gene (5 bases). The CDR3 extends over 16 amino acids. CDR1 and CDR2 from the germline V gene are LGHDT and YNNKEL (reference sequence). V lost 2 bases to trimming and J lost 4 bases, with 14 bases between them. For the CDR3, the DNA is TGTGCCAGCAGCCAAAATGCCGGGGTGCTCACCGGGGAGCTGTTTTTT. Translating gives CASSQNAGVLTGELFF.

V and J are TRBV30 and TRBJ2-1; weak D call: TRBD1 (6 bases). Germline CDR1 reads GTSNPN; CDR2 reads SVGIG (reference sequence). The CDR3 sequence is 13 residues long. Trimming pared 2 bases from V and 7 bases from J, leaving 12 bases between. CDR3 DNA: TGTGCCTGGAGTCTGCTACAGGGAAATGAGCAGTTCTTC. Translating it yields CAWSLLQGNEQFF.

V and J are TRBV7-9 and TRBJ2-7, with 10 bases matching TRBD1. This CDR3 comprises 15 residues. CDR1 and CDR2 (germline): SEHNR, FQNEAQ (reference sequence). Trimming cost V 5 bases and J 1 base; bases outside gene matches: 5. CDR3 nucleotide sequence: TGTGCCAGCAGCCCCCCGGGACAGGGGTCCTACGAGCAGTACTTC. This encodes CASSPPGQGSYEQYF.

The V call is TRBV25-1, the J call TRBJ2-3, with 7 bases aligning to TRBD2. Germline V gene data show CDR1 as MGHDK and CDR2 as SYGVNS. CDR3 length equals 16 residues. With V trimmed by 6 bases and J by 6 bases, 15 bases remained unmatched. The CDR3 DNA is TGTGCCAGCAGCCGAACAACGACTAGCCGAGTGGATACGCAGTATTTT. Translation gives CASSRTTTSRVDTQYF. The full variable domain, with the rest looked up from reference TRBV25-1 and TRBJ2-3, is EADIYQTPRYLVIGTGKKITLECSQTMGHDKMYWYQQDPGMELHLIHYSYGVNSTEKGDLSSESTVSRIRTEHFPLTLESARPSHTSQYLCASSRTTTSRVDTQYFGPGTRLTVL.

J is TRBJ1-6 and V is TRBV4-1; 7 bases are shared with TRBD1. Trimming took 4 bases from V and 9 from J; bases not matched to a gene: 12. Germline values: CDR1 MGHRA, CDR2 YSYEKL. This CDR3 contains 16 residues. The CDR3 DNA follows: TGCGCCAGCAGCCGAGTTACCGGGACAGTTCGTTCACCCCTCCACTTT. It is translated as CASSRVTGTVRSPLHF.